This entry concerns a single TCR beta chain. Its antigen is still unknown. No base quality values were provided; no much bigger clone lies one nucleotide off. The data derive from a study of CD8+CD57+ T cells in acquired aplastic anemia (dated by TCRdb to the late 2010s). At the level of the whole study: DNA extracted from sorted CD4+ and CD8+ cells had a mean of around 3 ug, with a range of roughly 0.19 to 27.4 ug. For healthy donor samples, the average read count was about 9.9 million for CD4+ cells and 11 million to 14 million for CD8+ cells. Study-level results and caveats: Although roughly 29 CD8+ CDR3 sequences were shared by patients and controls, these sequences appeared highly expressed in patients and within the immunodominant clones of patients. Between patients and healthy controls, no significant difference in CD8+ Simpson's diversity was found (P=0.060).

TCR beta VDJ combination and CDR3 sequence profiling used genomic DNA as the template. An Illumina HiSeq 2000 was the platform used for TCR repertoire sequencing. Per the authors' processing: TRBV/TRBJ rearrangement plots, CDR3 size and DJ length profiles, and Simpson's diversity index were used to assess repertoires. Whichever DNA sequence was most abundant in the deep sequencing data was defined as the immunodominant clone. CDR3 amino acid sequences were screened for sharing across subjects and compared with published repertoires and the VDJdb database. TCRdb reprocessed the public reads (quality trimming at Q25 with fastp, clone calling with MiXCR) and kept in-frame beta chains. Every entry covers one CDR3 protein and lists the most common genes and DNA from its rows. The V and J calls reflect TCRdb's pipeline rather than the authors' work. For this sample there are roughly 190,000 distinct CDR3 sequences; 50% to 55% appear just once. 16% of the sample is in the top ten clones.

Compared with germline, V lacks 6 bases and J lacks 1 base; bases without a gene match: 10. Inclusive of the bounding cysteine and phenylalanine, the CDR3 is 15 residues long. Only the CDR3 part of the read is kept: 45 bases, read in frame from the first base. Reading the germline V gene gives CDR1 SGHDT and CDR2 YYEEEE. In this study, sorted CD4+ and CD8+ T cells from the blood of healthy subjects and of severe aplastic anemia patients had their TCR repertoires deep-sequenced. Ficoll-Paque density gradient centrifugation was used to isolate peripheral blood mononuclear cells. CD4+ and CD8+ T cells were sorted by FACS or magnetic beads before DNA extraction.

Sequencing was carried out using sorted CD4+, CD8+, or CD8+CD57+ T cells (not recorded which) from PBMCs. The sequence is built from TRBV5-6 and TRBJ2-7; TRBD2 fits 7 bases in the junction. The TCR was taken from a human donor in good health, serving as a control. The CDR3 is CASNPWGGGSYEQYF. The sequenced DNA: TGTGCCAGCAACCCCTGGGGCGGGGGATCCTACGAGCAGTACTTC.